This T cell receptor (beta chain) appears in the sequencing data of a study of OX40 agonist ivuxolimab in advanced cancers. The overall study: Hepatocellular carcinoma, melanoma, renal cell or head and neck cancer affected the dose-escalation patients.

Repertoires were generated with immunoSEQ multiplex PCR, while TCRdb's copy carries only in-frame clones and drops some. The repertoire has about 58,000 clones, 91% of them found once; the top ten carry under 2%. Germline CDR1 WSHSY, CDR2 SAAADI. The ends were cut back, 6 bases at V and 7 bases at J, with 13 bases in the middle. This CDR3 spans 13 amino acids. This clone has only one observation. V is TRBV10-2 and J is TRBJ1-5; TRBD1 might be the D (5 bases). Sequences were derived from CD4+ or CD8+ T cells sorted from blood, sampled in a trial of the OX40 agonist ivuxolimab. This sequence was found in an adult with an advanced solid tumor such as melanoma, head and neck, liver or kidney cancer. The CDR3 reads CASSSSGGQPQHF. For the CDR3, the DNA is TGCGCCAGCAGCTCATCGGGGGGGCAGCCCCAGCATTTT.